Below, 23 T cell receptor beta chains from the same sample are listed, as sequenced in a study of blood T cell repertoires in COVID-19. Sequenced by immunoSEQ multiplex PCR; TCRdb stores in-frame clones only, minus some. The profile covers some 42,000 clones, with over 75% appearing a single time and 12% taken by the ten largest. Specimen: peripheral blood. The receptor source for this set is a human donor in a cohort sampled during active COVID-19.

The chain recombines TRBV7-2 with TRBJ2-7; 8 bases agree with TRBD1. The CDR3 has 19 residues. Losses at the gene ends were 3 bases for V and 2 bases for J; bases not matched to a gene: 18. Germline CDR1 is SGHTA and CDR2 is FQGNSA. CDR3 sequence reads: CASSFASGTGSLLPYEQYF. The CDR3 DNA sequence: TGTGCCAGCAGCTTTGCCTCCGGGACAGGTTCCCTTCTTCCCTACGAGCAGTACTTC.

J is TRBJ1-1 and V is TRBV10-1; no clear D. Per germline, CDR1 WNHNN and CDR2 SYGVQD (reference sequence). This CDR3 has 13 amino acids. V was clipped by 2 bases and J by 4 bases, with 8 bases between them. In nucleotides, the CDR3 is TGCGCCAGCAGTGAGAACGGTGGCACTGAAGCTTTCTTT. This gives the protein CASSENGGTEAFF.

Only one count was recorded for this clone. The chain employs TRBV10-3 and TRBJ1-1; D remains unclear. CDR1 and CDR2 from the germline V gene are ENHRY and SYGVKD. This CDR3 is 12 amino acids long. V dropped 3 bases and J dropped 10 bases, with 12 bases sitting between them. In DNA form, the CDR3 reads TGTGCCATCAGTGACAATTGGGCAGGAGCTTTCTTT. Its protein is CAISDNWAGAFF.

The J gene is TRBJ1-4, the V gene TRBV15; no clear D gene. Germline CDR1 is LNHNV and CDR2 is YYDKDF (reference sequence). V was pared by 0 bases and J by 7 bases, with 15 bases between. The CDR3 is made up of 16 amino acids. CDR3 sequence (DNA): TGTGCCACCAGCAGAGACCCCCGCGGTTCGGGTGAAAAACTGTTTTTT. It yields the protein CATSRDPRGSGEKLFF.

The rearrangement uses TRBV11-1 and TRBJ2-1; 12 nucleotides line up with TRBD2. Losses at the gene ends were 5 bases for V and 8 bases for J; bases not matched to a gene: 7. Germline loops: CDR1 SGHAT, CDR2 FQDESV (reference sequence). The CDR3 extends over 15 amino acids. The CDR3 loop reads CASSITSGGPDEQFF. Written as DNA, the CDR3 is TGTGCCAGCAGCATTACTAGCGGGGGGCCTGATGAGCAGTTCTTC.

In its sample, this clone was seen once. The chain employs TRBV5-1 and TRBJ2-1, with D perhaps TRBD2 (6 bases). The CDR3 length is 17 residues. Trimming took off 3 bases at V and 0 bases at J, with 16 bases between the two ends. Germline V gives CDR1 SGHRS, CDR2 YFSETQ. The CDR3 reads CASSSLVAASSYNEQFF. The CDR3 coding sequence is TGCGCCAGCAGCTCCCTTGTAGCGGCCAGCTCCTACAATGAGCAGTTCTTC. Combining the CDR3 with reference TRBV5-1 and TRBJ2-1 gives the whole variable domain KAGVTQTPRYLIKTRGQQVTLSCSPISGHRSVSWYQQTPGQGLQFLFEYFSETQRNKGNFPGRFSGRQFSNSRSEMNVSTLELGDSALYLCASSSLVAASSYNEQFFGPGTRLTVL.

This rearrangement joins TRBV6-5 to TRBJ1-3; D not certain. The CDR3 contains 11 residues. V lost 5 bases and J lost 4, with 3 bases in between. Germline CDR1 and CDR2: MNHEY and SVGAGI. The CDR3 DNA reads as TGTGCCAGCAGTCAGGGAAACACCATATATTTT. Amino acids: CASSQGNTIYF.

The V call is TRBV9, the J call TRBJ1-2; D not certain. The length of the CDR3 is 12 residues. The germline V and J ends were trimmed by 2 bases and 8 bases, with 10 bases remaining between them. The germline gives CDR1 SGDLS, CDR2 YYNGEE. CDR3 protein: CASSVREGGYTF. The CDR3 nucleotides read TGTGCCAGCAGCGTGCGGGAAGGGGGCTACACCTTC.

The table lists this clone with a count of one. This chain links TRBV3-1 (or the pseudogene TRBV3-2) with TRBJ1-2; 12 nucleotides agree with TRBD1. The CDR3 has 16 residues. Germline CDR1 reads LGHDT; CDR2 reads YNNKEL (reference sequence). J was trimmed by 4 bases and V by 4 bases; bases with no gene match: 7. CDR3 DNA sequence: TGTGCCAGCAGCCCCCGGGACAGGGGGCAGATCTATGGCTACACCTTC. Translated: CASSPRDRGQIYGYTF.

The rearrangement joins TRBV6-5 to TRBJ2-7; 8 bases are a match to TRBD2. V gave up 6 bases and J gave up 3 bases; unmatched junction bases: 10. Germline V lookup: CDR1 MNHEY, CDR2 SVGAGI. The length of the CDR3 is 15 residues. The CDR3 reads CASSPTSGGVYEQYF. Written as DNA, the CDR3 is TGTGCCAGCAGCCCCACCTCGGGAGGGGTCTACGAGCAGTACTTC.

This clone was recorded once. The chain uses TRBV9 and TRBJ2-1, with D possibly TRBD1 on 5 matching bases. Germline CDR1 is SGDLS and CDR2 is YYNGEE. The length of the CDR3 is 14 residues. Trimming took 1 base from V and 7 from J, leaving 12 bases between them. The CDR3 loop reads CASSVSGAVNEQFF. As DNA, the CDR3 is TGTGCCAGCAGCGTAAGTGGGGCGGTTAATGAGCAGTTCTTC.

This clone has just one count. The chain couples TRBV29-1 to TRBJ2-1, with a weak D call TRBD1 (6 bases). CDR1 and CDR2 (germline): SQVTM, ANQGSEA. V shed 0 bases and J shed 4 bases, with 13 bases lying between them. The CDR3 sequence is 15 residues long. CDR3 nucleotide sequence: TGCAGCGTTGAAGAGGGGATACAGGGATACAATGAGCAGTTCTTC. This translates into CSVEEGIQGYNEQFF.

The J gene is TRBJ2-7, the V gene TRBV3-1 (or the pseudogene TRBV3-2); perhaps TRBD1 as D (6 bases). CDR3 size: 15 residues. CDR1 LGHDT and CDR2 YNNKEL come from the germline V gene (reference sequence). V was trimmed by 1 base and J by 6 bases, leaving 16 bases between them. Here the CDR3 DNA reads TGTGCCAGCAGCCAAGTCCCCGATTGGGGGCTCGAGCAGTACTTC. Its protein product is CASSQVPDWGLEQYF.

This chain joins TRBV7-2 and TRBJ2-3; 10 bases match TRBD2. The CDR3 totals 21 residues. Per the germline V gene, CDR1 is SGHTA and CDR2 is FQGNSA. V shed 0 bases and J 0 bases; nucleotides not matched to a gene: 15. This CDR3 is CASSLARRLAGPFGSTDTQYF. As DNA, the CDR3 is TGTGCCAGCAGCTTAGCGCGTCGACTAGCGGGCCCCTTTGGGAGCACAGATACGCAGTATTTT.

Concerning this clone: The identical CDR3 is also encoded by other nucleotide sequences in the sample. This chain uses TRBV4-2 with TRBJ2-7; 9 bases fit TRBD2. The V segment lost 1 base and the J segment 2 bases; nucleotides outside the gene matches: 3. The CDR3 length is 15 residues. Per germline, CDR1 LGHNA and CDR2 YNFKEQ. CDR3 residues: CASSQVAGETYEQYF. The DNA of the CDR3 is TGTGCCAGCAGCCAAGTAGCGGGGGAGACCTACGAGCAGTACTTC.

The chain carries TRBV11-3 and TRBJ1-5; TRBD1 might be the D (6 bases). Per the germline V gene, CDR1 is SGHNT and CDR2 is YENEEA. The ends were cut back, 0 bases at V and 5 bases at J, with 11 bases in the middle. CDR3 size: 15 residues. CDR3 bases: TGTGCCAGCAGCTTAGAAACAGGGAGGGATCAGCCCCAGCATTTT. Amino acid sequence: CASSLETGRDQPQHF.

The genes are TRBV5-1 and TRBJ1-1; possibly TRBD1 for D (6 bases). The CDR3 runs to 16 residues. The ends were cut back, 4 bases at V and 2 bases at J, with 18 bases in the middle. In germline, CDR1 is SGHRS, CDR2 YFSETQ. The CDR3 sequence: CASSLPRGQTNTEAFF. CDR3 nucleotides: TGCGCCAGCAGCCTCCCCCGGGGACAAACCAACACTGAAGCTTTCTTT.

This clone has only one observation. This chain uses TRBV29-1 with TRBJ2-3; TRBD2 matches at 15 bases. V lost 7 bases to trimming and J lost 5 bases; unmatched junction nucleotides: 7. CDR1 is SQVTM, CDR2 ANQGSEA, per germline. The CDR3 has 15 amino acids. CDR3 sequence reads: CSARTSGGAGDTQYF. As DNA, the CDR3 is TGCAGCGCCCGGACTAGCGGGGGGGCCGGAGATACGCAGTATTTT.

This clone was observed a single time. The CDR3 sequence: CASSSYAGTGGVIPYEQYF. For the CDR3, the DNA is TGTGCCAGCAGTTCTTACGCCGGGACAGGGGGCGTAATTCCCTACGAGCAGTACTTC. The rearrangement joins TRBV28 to TRBJ2-7, with TRBD1 identical over 12 bases. The CDR3 is 19 residues long. The junction had 15 bases not matched to a gene; V was cut back by 4 bases and J by 2 bases. Germline V gene lookup returns CDR1 MDHEN and CDR2 SYDVKM.

The chain carries TRBV6-6 and TRBJ2-7, with D possibly TRBD2 on 7 matching bases. The germline V and J ends were trimmed by 9 bases and 0 bases, with 18 bases remaining between them. The CDR3 spans 15 residues. Germline CDR1 is MNHNY and CDR2 is SVGAGI (reference sequence). CDR3 nucleotides: TGTGCCAGTAAGAGGGGGGGGGACCGCTCCTACGAGCAGTACTTC. Protein: CASKRGGDRSYEQYF.

The chain uses TRBV5-1 and TRBJ1-4; 8 positions match TRBD1. The CDR3 spans 16 residues. Germline-derived CDR1 and CDR2 are SGHRS and YFSETQ. With 3 bases clipped from V and 4 bases from J, the junction kept 8 bases outside the gene matches. The CDR3 is CASSWGLTGDNEKLFF. CDR3 DNA: TGCGCCAGCAGCTGGGGACTGACAGGGGATAATGAAAAACTGTTTTTT.

J is TRBJ2-3 and V is TRBV4-2; D is unresolved. V was trimmed by 1 base and J by 0 bases, leaving 8 bases between them. CDR1 and CDR2 from the germline V gene are LGHNA and YNFKEQ. CDR3 length: 15 residues. Written as DNA, the CDR3 is TGTGCCAGCAGCCAAGTGGGCACTAGCACAGATACGCAGTATTTT. This gives the protein CASSQVGTSTDTQYF.

This chain connects TRBV5-5 to TRBJ2-7; 9 bases line up with TRBD1. With V trimmed by 4 bases and J by 5 bases, 10 bases remained unmatched. The CDR3 is 15 residues long. From germline, CDR1 is SGHKS and CDR2 YYEKEE (reference sequence). In nucleotides, the CDR3 is TGTGCCAGCAGCATACGGACAGGGGAAATCAACGAGCAGTACTTC. Translated: CASSIRTGEINEQYF.